The T cell receptor (beta chain) under discussion was sequenced for a study of blood T cell repertoires in COVID-19. Looking at the study overall: Donors in the United States, Italy and Spain gave samples during acute or convalescent COVID-19.

Only a few counts were recorded for this clone. The CDR3 extends over 15 amino acids. V trimming: 4 bases; J trimming: 4 bases; junction bases outside the gene matches: 4. The germline CDR1 and CDR2 sequences are SGHRS and YFSETQ. Participants' own reports of clinical history determined their cohort assignment. TCRdb keeps only in-frame clones here, not all; method: immunoSEQ multiplex PCR. The sample consists of hundreds of thousands of clones, about 83% of them appearing once. The TCR originated in a woman between 40 and 50 years old who had recovered from COVID-19. Sequenced input: PBMCs or T cells enriched from blood (not recorded which). J is TRBJ2-2 and V is TRBV5-1; 10 nucleotides line up with TRBD1. The CDR3 here is CASSQGQGGTGELFF. CDR3 coding DNA: TGCGCCAGCAGCCAAGGACAGGGGGGCACCGGGGAGCTGTTTTTT.